These T cell receptor beta chains were read from a single sample in a study of T cells in Graves' hyperthyroidism and ophthalmopathy. In TCRdb, the multiplex PCR reads were re-called with MiXCR into one record per CDR3 protein. There are around 360,000 distinct CDR3 sequences in the sample; 12% to 15% occur only once, and approximately 19% lies in the top ten. Material for sequencing was blood. These TCRs come from a woman aged 60-70 years with Graves' ophthalmopathy. Each CDR3 is given with its conserved first and last residue.

V gene	J gene	CDR3 protein
TRBV24-1	TRBJ2-5	CAAGTGETQYF
TRBV28	TRBJ2-7	CASRGDSPVRYEQYF
TRBV3-1	TRBJ1-1	CASSQVLRGGDTEAFF
TRBV20-1	TRBJ2-3	CSASLRTSGKTDTQYF
TRBV29-1	TRBJ2-2	CSVRRGNTGELFF
TRBV20-1	TRBJ2-1	CSARGLAGVLEQFF
TRBV5-1	TRBJ2-7	CASSPEGGTGGDEQYF
TRBV7-9	TRBJ1-2	CASSVRTGHGYTF
TRBV30	TRBJ2-7	CASGRTYEQYF
TRBV12-3/TRBV12-4	TRBJ1-1	CASSLFMGEAFF
TRBV29-1	TRBJ2-1	CSVVPLNEQFF
TRBV12-3/TRBV12-4	TRBJ2-7	CASSPGGGVYEQYF
TRBV12-3/TRBV12-4	TRBJ1-5	CASRERGPGLPQHF
TRBV7-8	TRBJ1-5	CASSLGQLYSNQPQHF
TRBV3-1	TRBJ2-2	CASSRAYPGLAGTNTGELFF
TRBV7-9	TRBJ2-7	CASSPRGTSGTYEQYF
TRBV3-1	TRBJ2-7	CASSQEWELTYEQYF
TRBV3-1	TRBJ1-3	CASSLTEFSGNTIYF
TRBV2	TRBJ2-2	CASGVQGTGELFF
TRBV6-1	TRBJ2-1	CASRSGLSPHNEQFF
TRBV7-9	TRBJ1-4	CASSFTGANEKLFF
TRBV10-3	TRBJ2-7	CAISGRDGSYEQYF
TRBV5-1	TRBJ2-7	CASSSSGGAYEQYF
TRBV10-3	TRBJ2-5	CAISELETQYF
TRBV7-9	TRBJ2-3	CASSNPHGTGGDTQYF
TRBV29-1	TRBJ2-4	CSVEDGAARGNIQYF
TRBV7-9	TRBJ1-2	CASSPTGNYGYTF
TRBV28	TRBJ1-5	CASSLGGGSTPQHF
TRBV7-9	TRBJ2-3	CASRGENADTQYF
TRBV12-5	TRBJ2-1	CASGLSQAGTTSYNEQFF
TRBV30	TRBJ1-2	CAWSATGSYGYTF
TRBV6-1	TRBJ2-6	CASSAHRGPPSGANVLTF
TRBV6-1	TRBJ1-2	CASRDGTNYGYTF
TRBV19	TRBJ1-2	CASSIVSPSNGYTF
TRBV20-1	TRBJ2-7	CSARDFRGHSYEQYF
TRBV12-5	TRBJ2-1	CASGLVRGGASFNEQFF
TRBV9	TRBJ2-1	CANSVAYRGNEQFF
TRBV27	TRBJ2-6	CASSSVLNGANVLTF
TRBV5-1	TRBJ1-4	CASSLAGTHEKLFF
TRBV7-3	TRBJ2-5	CASSFPGEETQYF
TRBV27	TRBJ2-1	CASRLDGLAGYNEQFF
TRBV5-1	TRBJ1-3	CASSLGPGTGNTIYF